The 8 T cell receptor beta chains listed next were all sequenced from one sample in a study of Ad26.COV2.S vaccination and SARS-CoV-2 variants. Treatment given: 15 to 20 received Ad26.COV2.S at low or high dose, single or two shots; several received placebo; per-sample allocation not given. Material that was analyzed had been drawn on day 63 after the first vaccine or placebo injection. The data were produced by immunoSEQ multiplex PCR, yet TCRdb's version contains in-frame clones alone and is incomplete. The data hold about 370,000 clones, with 70% to 90% observed a single time. Sample: peripheral blood, taken in a trial of Ad26.COV2.S vaccine versus placebo. Receptor source: a person between 18 and 60 years old who received the Ad26.COV2.S COVID-19 vaccine or a placebo.

This clone was counted a few times. This rearrangement joins TRBV7-2 to TRBJ1-3; D is perhaps TRBD1 (5 bases). Germline V gene sequence: CDR1 SGHTA, CDR2 FQGNSA. The CDR3 has 15 amino acids. V gave up 1 base and J gave up 2 bases, with 9 bases separating them. The CDR3 loop is CASSLGGAPGNTIYF. The CDR3 nucleotides are TGTGCCAGCAGCTTAGGAGGGGCCCCTGGAAACACCATATATTTT.

This chain uses TRBV29-1 with TRBJ2-1, with 14 nucleotides matching TRBD2. V lost 7 bases and J lost 7; bases outside the gene matches: 9. CDR1 SQVTM and CDR2 ANQGSEA come from the germline V gene. This CDR3 contains 15 residues. This chain's CDR3 is CSGDPGLAGANEQFF. The DNA for the CDR3 is TGCAGCGGGGATCCGGGACTAGCGGGAGCAAATGAGCAGTTCTTC.

The chain has TRBV3-1 (or the pseudogene TRBV3-2) and TRBJ2-4, with TRBD1 matching over 7 bases. J gave up 9 bases and V 4 bases, and 9 bases lay outside the gene matches. Germline V gene sequence: CDR1 LGHDT, CDR2 YNNKEL (reference sequence). The CDR3 covers 14 residues. CDR3 nucleotide sequence: TGTGCCAGCAGCCTGAGGGGGCGCGGCGGCATTCAGTACTTC. This encodes CASSLRGRGGIQYF.

J is TRBJ2-1 and V is TRBV30; D gene ambiguous. CDR1 GTSNPN and CDR2 SVGIG come from the germline V gene (reference sequence). There are 11 residues in the CDR3. Trimming shortened V by 0 bases and J by 8 bases, and 5 bases separated the two germline ends. This chain's CDR3 is CAWSVSDEQFF. Here the CDR3 DNA reads TGTGCCTGGAGTGTAAGTGATGAGCAGTTCTTC.

J is TRBJ2-1 and V is TRBV6-5; D remains ambiguous. Germline CDR1 MNHEY, CDR2 SVGAGI. V was cut by 0 bases and J by 10 bases, with 10 bases left in between. This CDR3 is built from 13 residues. CDR3 DNA sequence: TGTGCCAGCAGTTACTCGATTCTGTCCGAGCAGTTCTTC. It encodes CASSYSILSEQFF.

The chain has TRBV5-1 and TRBJ2-1, with D perhaps being TRBD1 or TRBD2 (5 bases each). The CDR3 has 15 amino acids. V shed 1 base and J shed 3 bases, with 11 bases lying between them. Per germline, CDR1 SGHRS and CDR2 YFSETQ. The CDR3, as DNA: TGCGCCAGCAGCTTGAGGGACCCTGACTACAATGAGCAGTTCTTC. Amino acids: CASSLRDPDYNEQFF.

The V and J genes are TRBV18 and TRBJ2-7, with a weak D call TRBD1 (6 bases). Between the trimmed V and J ends, which lost 1 base and 7 bases, there was a span of 11 bases. This CDR3 region has 13 residues. From germline, CDR1 is KGHSH and CDR2 LQKENI. In DNA, the CDR3 is TGTGCCAGCTCACCACGGGGGCTGGAGGAGCAGTACTTC. Translating it yields CASSPRGLEEQYF.

In this sample, this clone turned up once. The chain couples TRBV15 to TRBJ2-1; D unclear. The length of the CDR3 is 12 residues. The germline V gene encodes CDR1 LNHNV and CDR2 YYDKDF (reference sequence). V was cut by 0 bases and J by 10 bases, with 7 bases left in between. CDR3 residues: CATSREIGEQFF. CDR3 nucleotides: TGTGCCACCAGCAGAGAAATAGGCGAGCAGTTCTTC.